Listed here are 9 T cell receptor beta chains from one sample, sequenced in a study of blood T cell repertoires in COVID-19. Assay: immunoSEQ multiplex PCR; the TCRdb copy retains only in-frame clones and omits some. In the table there are 200,000 or so clones, around 82% of which are singletons. The sequencing input was PBMCs or T cells enriched from blood (not recorded which). The receptors stem from a man aged 35 to 55 who had recovered from COVID-19.

The genes are TRBV2 and TRBJ2-1; D perhaps matches TRBD2 (6 bases). This CDR3 has 13 residues. The V end was cut by 8 bases, the J end by 3 bases, with 11 bases between. Germline lookup yields CDR1 SNHLY and CDR2 FYNNEI. DNA of the CDR3: TGTGCCAGCGGGACTCGAAACTACAATGAGCAGTTCTTC. This codes for CASGTRNYNEQFF.

This clone was observed a single time. V usage is TRBV7-2 and J usage is TRBJ2-2, with 8 bases lining up with TRBD2. Losses at the gene ends were 5 bases for V and 1 base for J; bases not matched to a gene: 6. Germline lookup yields CDR1 SGHTA and CDR2 FQGNSA. CDR3 length equals 16 residues. DNA for the CDR3: TGTGCCAGCAGCGCACCGGGACTAGGGAACACCGGGGAGCTGTTTTTT. Residues: CASSAPGLGNTGELFF.

The chain is built from TRBV6-7 and TRBJ2-2, with TRBD1 matching over 10 bases. TRBV6-7 is marked as an open reading frame, function uncertain. The CDR3 is 16 amino acids. The V and J ends lost 5 bases and 7 bases, in that order; junction bases with no gene match: 10. The CDR3 bases are TGTGCCAGCAGTCCTTCGGACAGGGGGTATGACGGGGAGCTGTTTTTT. The encoded protein is CASSPSDRGYDGELFF.

This clone appeared a single time. The V gene is TRBV5-1, the J gene TRBJ1-3; TRBD1 aligns across 7 bases. Germline assignment: CDR1 SGHRS and CDR2 YFSETQ. Losses at the gene ends were 0 bases for V and 2 bases for J; bases not matched to a gene: 8. CDR3 length equals 17 residues. CDR3 in DNA: TGCGCCAGCAGCTTGGAGACAGGGATTCGGGCTGGAAACACCATATATTTT. Encoded protein: CASSLETGIRAGNTIYF.

The rearrangement joins TRBV28 to TRBJ2-7, with TRBD1 matching 7 bases. Germline values: CDR1 MDHEN, CDR2 SYDVKM. CDR3 length equals 13 residues. J lost 5 bases, V lost 6 bases, and 7 bases had no gene match. This chain's CDR3 is CASRRQGGHEQYF. CDR3 DNA: TGTGCCAGCAGGAGACAGGGTGGGCACGAGCAGTACTTC.

This chain connects TRBV4-2 to TRBJ1-1, with D tentatively TRBD1 (6 bases). There are 15 residues in the CDR3. V was trimmed by 0 bases and J by 5 bases, leaving 13 bases between them. CDR1 and CDR2 (germline): LGHNA, YNFKEQ. The CDR3 sequence is CASSQETGRGTEAFF. CDR3 sequence (DNA): TGTGCCAGCAGCCAAGAAACAGGGAGAGGGACTGAAGCTTTCTTT.

The chain joins TRBV3-1 (or the pseudogene TRBV3-2) to TRBJ1-1, with D unclear. In germline, CDR1 is LGHDT, CDR2 YNNKEL (reference sequence). With 4 bases removed from V and 5 bases from J, the gap between germline ends came to 23 bases. This CDR3 contains 17 residues. Written as DNA, the CDR3 is TGTGCCAGCAGCCGGACTCGAGGGCGCGTTGTACAAACTGAAGCTTTCTTT. Translated: CASSRTRGRVVQTEAFF.

The V call is TRBV3-1 (or the pseudogene TRBV3-2), the J call TRBJ2-7, with a weak D call TRBD1 (5 bases). This CDR3 is built from 15 residues. The germline V and J ends were trimmed by 1 base and 0 bases, with 10 bases remaining between them. Germline values: CDR1 LGHDT, CDR2 YNNKEL (reference sequence). The CDR3 region is CASSQGRGPSYEQYF. The CDR3 DNA is TGTGCCAGCAGCCAAGGTAGGGGTCCCTCCTACGAGCAGTACTTC.

V usage is TRBV5-1 and J usage is TRBJ1-6; D is uncertain. CDR1 is SGHRS, CDR2 YFSETQ, per germline. The CDR3 length is 15 residues. Deletions cut 0 bases from V and 11 bases from J, with 15 bases between. The CDR3 spells CASSLEYLSRAPLHF. CDR3 coding DNA: TGCGCCAGCAGCTTGGAGTACCTAAGCCGGGCACCCCTCCACTTT. Looking up the rest from reference TRBV5-1 and TRBJ1-6 gives the full variable domain: KAGVTQTPRYLIKTRGQQVTLSCSPISGHRSVSWYQQTPGQGLQFLFEYFSETQRNKGNFPGRFSGRQFSNSRSEMNVSTLELGDSALYLCASSLEYLSRAPLHFGNGTRLTVT.